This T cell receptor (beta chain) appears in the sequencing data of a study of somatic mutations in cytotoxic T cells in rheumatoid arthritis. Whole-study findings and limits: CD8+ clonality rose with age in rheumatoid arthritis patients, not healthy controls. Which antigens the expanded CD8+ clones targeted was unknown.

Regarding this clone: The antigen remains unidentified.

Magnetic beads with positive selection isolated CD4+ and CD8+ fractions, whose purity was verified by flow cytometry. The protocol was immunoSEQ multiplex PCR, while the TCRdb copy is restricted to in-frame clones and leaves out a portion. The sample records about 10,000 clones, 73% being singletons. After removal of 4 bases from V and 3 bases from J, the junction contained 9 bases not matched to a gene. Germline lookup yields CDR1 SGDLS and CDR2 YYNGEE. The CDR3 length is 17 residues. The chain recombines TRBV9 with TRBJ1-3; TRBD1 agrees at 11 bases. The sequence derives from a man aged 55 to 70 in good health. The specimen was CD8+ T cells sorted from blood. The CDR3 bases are TGTGCCAGCAGCCTCGCCGTCGGGACAGGGGGTGGAAACACCATATATTTT. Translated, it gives CASSLAVGTGGGNTIYF.